This T cell receptor (beta chain) was sequenced for a study of blood T cells in healthy people across ages. V was cut by 0 bases and J by 11 bases, with 14 bases left in between. CDR1 and CDR2 from the germline V gene are MNHEY and SVGEGT. CDR3 size: 14 residues. Together with a sample-barcoded 5' primer, a J-beta primer mix was included in a second PCR lasting roughly 6 to 12 cycles. TCRdb reprocessed the 5' RACE reads with MiXCR, giving one entry per CDR3 protein. The sample shows about 1,800,000 distinct CDR3 sequences, over 25% of them seen only once. The sequenced material came from blood. The TCR was taken from a woman aged 25-40 years in good health. The J gene is TRBJ1-5, the V gene TRBV6-2 or TRBV6-3; D gene unclear. CDR3 protein: CASSYSQRAFAQHF. The CDR3 DNA reads TGTGCCAGCAGTTACTCCCAGAGGGCATTCGCCCAGCATTTT.